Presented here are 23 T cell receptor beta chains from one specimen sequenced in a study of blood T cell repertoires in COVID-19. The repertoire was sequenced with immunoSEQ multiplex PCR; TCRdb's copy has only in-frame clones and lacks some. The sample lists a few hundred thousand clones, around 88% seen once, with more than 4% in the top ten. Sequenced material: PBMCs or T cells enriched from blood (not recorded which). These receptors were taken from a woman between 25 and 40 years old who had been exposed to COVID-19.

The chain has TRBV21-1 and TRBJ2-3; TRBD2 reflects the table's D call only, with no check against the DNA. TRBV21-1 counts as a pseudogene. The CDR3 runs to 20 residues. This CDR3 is CASSRVLAGCSPFSTDTQYF. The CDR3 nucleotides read TGTGCCAGCAGCAGGGTACTAGCGGGGTGTTCTCCTTTTAGCACAGATACGCAGTATTTT.

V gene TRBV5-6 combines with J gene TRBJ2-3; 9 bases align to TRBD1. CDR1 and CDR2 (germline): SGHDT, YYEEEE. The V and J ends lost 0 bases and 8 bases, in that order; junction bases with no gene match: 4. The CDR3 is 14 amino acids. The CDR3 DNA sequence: TGTGCCAGCAGCTTGGCGGACAGGGGAATTACGCAGTATTTT. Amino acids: CASSLADRGITQYF.

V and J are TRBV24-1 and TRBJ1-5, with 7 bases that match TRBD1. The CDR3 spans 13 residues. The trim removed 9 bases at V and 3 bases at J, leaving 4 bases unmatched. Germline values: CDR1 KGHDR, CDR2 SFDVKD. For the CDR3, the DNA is TGTGCCACCCAAGACAGGGTCAATCAGCCCCAGCATTTT. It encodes CATQDRVNQPQHF.

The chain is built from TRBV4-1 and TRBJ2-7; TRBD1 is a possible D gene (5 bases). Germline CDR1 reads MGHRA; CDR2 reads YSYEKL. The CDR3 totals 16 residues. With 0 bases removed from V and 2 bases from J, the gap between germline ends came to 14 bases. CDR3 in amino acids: CASSQDRWGTTYEQYF. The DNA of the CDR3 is TGCGCCAGCAGCCAAGATCGGTGGGGCACGACCTACGAGCAGTACTTC.

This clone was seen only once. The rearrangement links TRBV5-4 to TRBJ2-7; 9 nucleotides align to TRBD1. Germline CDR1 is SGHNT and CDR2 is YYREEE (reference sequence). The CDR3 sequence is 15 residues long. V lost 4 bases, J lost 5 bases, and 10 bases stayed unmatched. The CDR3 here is CASSPPGQGSNEQYF. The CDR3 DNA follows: TGTGCCAGCAGCCCGCCGGGACAGGGAAGTAACGAGCAGTACTTC.

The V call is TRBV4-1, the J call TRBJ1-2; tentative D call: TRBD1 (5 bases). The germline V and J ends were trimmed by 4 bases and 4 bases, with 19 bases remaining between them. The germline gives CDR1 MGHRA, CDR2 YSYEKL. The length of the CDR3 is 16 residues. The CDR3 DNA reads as TGCGCCAGCAGCCTGCAAAATACTGACAGACTCTATGGCTACACCTTC. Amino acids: CASSLQNTDRLYGYTF.

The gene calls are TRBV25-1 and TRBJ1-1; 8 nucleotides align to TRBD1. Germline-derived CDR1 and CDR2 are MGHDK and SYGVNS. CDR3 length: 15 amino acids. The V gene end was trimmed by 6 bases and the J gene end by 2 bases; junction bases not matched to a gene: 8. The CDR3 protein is CASSDRGEGNTEAFF. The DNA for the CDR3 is TGTGCCAGCAGCGACAGGGGAGAGGGAAACACTGAAGCTTTCTTT. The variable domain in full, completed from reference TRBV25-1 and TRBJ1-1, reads EADIYQTPRYLVIGTGKKITLECSQTMGHDKMYWYQQDPGMELHLIHYSYGVNSTEKGDLSSESTVSRIRTEHFPLTLESARPSHTSQYLCASSDRGEGNTEAFFGQGTRLTVV.

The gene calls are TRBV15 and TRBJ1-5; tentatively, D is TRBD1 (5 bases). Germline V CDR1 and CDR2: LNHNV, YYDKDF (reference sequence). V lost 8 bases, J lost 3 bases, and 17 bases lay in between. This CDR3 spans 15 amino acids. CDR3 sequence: CATSVGRTINQPQHF. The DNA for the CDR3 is TGTGCCACCTCCGTCGGCCGGACAATCAATCAGCCCCAGCATTTT.

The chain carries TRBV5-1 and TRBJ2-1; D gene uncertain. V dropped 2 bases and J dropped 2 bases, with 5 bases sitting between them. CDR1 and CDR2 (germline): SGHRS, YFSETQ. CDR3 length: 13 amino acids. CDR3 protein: CASSFRAYNEQFF. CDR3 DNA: TGCGCCAGCAGCTTCCGGGCCTACAATGAGCAGTTCTTC.

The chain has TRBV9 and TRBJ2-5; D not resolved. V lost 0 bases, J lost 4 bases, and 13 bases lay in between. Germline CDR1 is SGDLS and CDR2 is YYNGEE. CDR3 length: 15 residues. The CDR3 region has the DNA TGTGCCAGCAGCGTAGGAATAGAAAGCCCAGAGACCCAGTACTTC. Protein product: CASSVGIESPETQYF.

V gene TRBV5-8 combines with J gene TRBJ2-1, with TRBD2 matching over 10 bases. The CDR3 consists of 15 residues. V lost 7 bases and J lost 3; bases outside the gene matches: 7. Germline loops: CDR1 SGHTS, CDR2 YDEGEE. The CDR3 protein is CASVGLADLYNEQFF. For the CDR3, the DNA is TGTGCCAGCGTCGGACTAGCGGATCTCTACAATGAGCAGTTCTTC.

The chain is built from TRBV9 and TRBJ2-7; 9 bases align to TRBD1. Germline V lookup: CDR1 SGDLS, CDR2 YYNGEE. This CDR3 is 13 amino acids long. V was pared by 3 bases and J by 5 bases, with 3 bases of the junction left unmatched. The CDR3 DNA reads TGTGCCAGCAGCGGGGACAGGGTTAACGAGCAGTACTTC. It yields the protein CASSGDRVNEQYF.

CDR3 coding DNA: TGTGCCAGCAGGAGTACCGGGGCCAACGTCCTGACTTTC. Its translation: CASRSTGANVLTF. This chain connects TRBV27 to TRBJ2-6; D call uncertain. The CDR3 is 13 amino acids. Germline CDR1 reads MNHEY; CDR2 reads SMNVEV (reference sequence). V shed 6 bases and J shed 4 bases, with 7 bases lying between them.

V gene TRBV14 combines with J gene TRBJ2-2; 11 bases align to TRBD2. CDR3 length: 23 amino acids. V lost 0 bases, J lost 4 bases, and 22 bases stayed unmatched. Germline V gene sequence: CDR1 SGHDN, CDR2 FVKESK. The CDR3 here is CASSQEVSVEDSGGDEGTGELFF. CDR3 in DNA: TGTGCCAGCAGCCAAGAAGTGTCCGTAGAAGATAGCGGGGGGGACGAGGGCACCGGGGAGCTGTTTTTT.

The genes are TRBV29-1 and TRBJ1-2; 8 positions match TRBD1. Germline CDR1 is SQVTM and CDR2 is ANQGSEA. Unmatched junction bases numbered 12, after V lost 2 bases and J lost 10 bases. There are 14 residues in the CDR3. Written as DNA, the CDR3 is TGCAGCGTTGAAACTGTGGGACAGGACCGAGTCTACACCTTC. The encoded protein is CSVETVGQDRVYTF.

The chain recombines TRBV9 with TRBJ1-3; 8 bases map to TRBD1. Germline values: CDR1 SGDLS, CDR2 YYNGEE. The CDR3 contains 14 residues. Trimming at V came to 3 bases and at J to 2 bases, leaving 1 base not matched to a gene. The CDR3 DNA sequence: TGTGCCAGCAGCGAGACAGGGGCTGGAAACACCATATATTTT. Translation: CASSETGAGNTIYF.

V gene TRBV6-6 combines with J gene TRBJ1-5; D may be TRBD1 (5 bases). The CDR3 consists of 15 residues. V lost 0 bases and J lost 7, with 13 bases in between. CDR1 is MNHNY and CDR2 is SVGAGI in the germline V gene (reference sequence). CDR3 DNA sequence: TGTGCCAGCAGTTACTCGACGGGACTCGGCCAGCCCCAGCATTTT. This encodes CASSYSTGLGQPQHF.

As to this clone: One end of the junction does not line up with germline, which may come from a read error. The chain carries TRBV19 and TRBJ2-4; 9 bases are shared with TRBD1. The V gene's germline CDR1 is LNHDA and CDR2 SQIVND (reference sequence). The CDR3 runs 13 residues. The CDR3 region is CASRRTGEKIQYF. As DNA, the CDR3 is TGTGCCAGTAGACGGACAGGGGAAAAAATTCAGTACTTC.

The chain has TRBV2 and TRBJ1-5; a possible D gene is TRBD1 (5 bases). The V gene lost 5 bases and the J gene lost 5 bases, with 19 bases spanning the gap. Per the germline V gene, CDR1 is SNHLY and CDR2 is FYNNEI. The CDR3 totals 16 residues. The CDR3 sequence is CASSPRIRTTHQPQHF. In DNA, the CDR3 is TGTGCCAGCAGTCCACGTATAAGGACAACTCATCAGCCCCAGCATTTT.

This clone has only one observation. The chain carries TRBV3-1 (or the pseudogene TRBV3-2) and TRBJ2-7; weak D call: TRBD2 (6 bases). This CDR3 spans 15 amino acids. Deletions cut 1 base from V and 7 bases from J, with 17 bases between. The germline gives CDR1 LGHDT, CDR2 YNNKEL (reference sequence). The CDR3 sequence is CASSQALRGLGEQYF. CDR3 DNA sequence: TGTGCCAGCAGCCAAGCGTTGCGGGGTCTGGGGGAGCAGTACTTC.

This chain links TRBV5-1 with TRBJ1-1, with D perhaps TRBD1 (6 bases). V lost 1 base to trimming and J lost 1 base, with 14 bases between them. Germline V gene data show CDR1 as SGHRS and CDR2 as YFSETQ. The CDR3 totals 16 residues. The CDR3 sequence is CASSLSPGHSNTEAFF. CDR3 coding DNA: TGCGCCAGCAGCTTGAGCCCGGGACACTCGAACACTGAAGCTTTCTTT.

The CDR3 nucleotides read TGTGCCAGCCGTGAGACAGGGTTTGGTGAAAAACTGTTTTTT. As protein: CASRETGFGEKLFF. This sequence joins TRBV18 and TRBJ1-4; 7 nucleotides agree with TRBD1. CDR3 size: 14 residues. The ends lost 8 bases at V and 7 bases at J; junction bases unmatched: 10. The germline V gene has CDR1 KGHSH and CDR2 LQKENI.

DNA of the CDR3: TGTGCCAGCAGCTTGGTACTTAGCGGGGATAAACAAGAGACCCAGTACTTC. It translates to CASSLVLSGDKQETQYF. The rearrangement uses TRBV5-4 and TRBJ2-5; 8 bases are shared with TRBD2. The V segment lost 0 bases and the J segment 2 bases; nucleotides outside the gene matches: 9. The CDR3 is 17 amino acids. Germline lookup yields CDR1 SGHNT and CDR2 YYREEE (reference sequence).